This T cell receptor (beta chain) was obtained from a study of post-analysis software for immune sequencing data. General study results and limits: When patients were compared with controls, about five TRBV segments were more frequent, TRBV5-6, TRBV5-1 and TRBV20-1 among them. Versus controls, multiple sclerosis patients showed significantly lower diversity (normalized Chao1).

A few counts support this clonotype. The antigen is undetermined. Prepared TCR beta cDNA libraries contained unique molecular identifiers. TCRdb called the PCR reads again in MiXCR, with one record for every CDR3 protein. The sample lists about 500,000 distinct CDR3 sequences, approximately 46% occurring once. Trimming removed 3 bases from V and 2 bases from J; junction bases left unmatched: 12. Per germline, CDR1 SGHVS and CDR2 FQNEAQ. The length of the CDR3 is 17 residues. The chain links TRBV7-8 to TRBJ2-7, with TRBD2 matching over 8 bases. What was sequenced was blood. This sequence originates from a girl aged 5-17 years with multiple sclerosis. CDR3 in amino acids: CASSLGLMAGGTYEQYF. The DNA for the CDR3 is TGTGCCAGCAGCTTGGGTCTAATGGCGGGAGGAACCTACGAGCAGTACTTC.